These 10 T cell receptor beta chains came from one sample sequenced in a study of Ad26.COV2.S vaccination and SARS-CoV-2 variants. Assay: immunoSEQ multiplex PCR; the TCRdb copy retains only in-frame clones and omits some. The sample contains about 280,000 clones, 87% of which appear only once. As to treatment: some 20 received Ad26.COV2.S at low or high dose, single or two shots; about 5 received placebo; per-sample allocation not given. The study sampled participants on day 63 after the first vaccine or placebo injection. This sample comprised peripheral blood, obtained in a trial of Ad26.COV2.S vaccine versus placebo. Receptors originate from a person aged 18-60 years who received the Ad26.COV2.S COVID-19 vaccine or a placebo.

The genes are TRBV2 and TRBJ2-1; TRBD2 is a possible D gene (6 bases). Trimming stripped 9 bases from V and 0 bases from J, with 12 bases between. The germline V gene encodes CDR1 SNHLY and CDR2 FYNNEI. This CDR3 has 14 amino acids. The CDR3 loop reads CARGAGSSYNEQFF. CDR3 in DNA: TGTGCCAGAGGGGCGGGAAGCTCCTACAATGAGCAGTTCTTC.

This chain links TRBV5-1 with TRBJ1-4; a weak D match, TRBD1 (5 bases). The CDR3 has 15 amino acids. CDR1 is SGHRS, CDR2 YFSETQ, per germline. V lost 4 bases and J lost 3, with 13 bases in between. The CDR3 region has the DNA TGCGCCAGCAGCCGGGGGGGTACAGCTAATGAAAAACTGTTTTTT. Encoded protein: CASSRGGTANEKLFF. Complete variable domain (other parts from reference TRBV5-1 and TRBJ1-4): KAGVTQTPRYLIKTRGQQVTLSCSPISGHRSVSWYQQTPGQGLQFLFEYFSETQRNKGNFPGRFSGRQFSNSRSEMNVSTLELGDSALYLCASSRGGTANEKLFFGSGTQLSVL.

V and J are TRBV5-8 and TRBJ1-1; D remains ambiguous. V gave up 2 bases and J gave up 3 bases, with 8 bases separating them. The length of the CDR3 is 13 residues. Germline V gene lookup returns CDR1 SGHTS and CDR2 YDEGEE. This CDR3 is CASSFTTDTEAFF. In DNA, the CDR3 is TGTGCCAGCAGCTTCACGACGGACACTGAAGCTTTCTTT.

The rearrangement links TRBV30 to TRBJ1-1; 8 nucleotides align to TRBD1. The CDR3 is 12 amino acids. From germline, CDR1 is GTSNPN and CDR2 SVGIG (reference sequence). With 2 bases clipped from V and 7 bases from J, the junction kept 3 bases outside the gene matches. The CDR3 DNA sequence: TGTGCCTGGAGTCAGGGGGCAATTGAAGCTTTCTTT. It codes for CAWSQGAIEAFF.

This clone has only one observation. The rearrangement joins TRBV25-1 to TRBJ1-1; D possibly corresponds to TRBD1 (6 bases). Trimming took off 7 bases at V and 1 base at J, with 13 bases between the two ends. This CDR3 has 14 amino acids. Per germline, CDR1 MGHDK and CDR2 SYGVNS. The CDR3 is CASTSGHPNTEAFF. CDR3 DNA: TGTGCCAGCACTTCGGGACACCCGAACACTGAAGCTTTCTTT.

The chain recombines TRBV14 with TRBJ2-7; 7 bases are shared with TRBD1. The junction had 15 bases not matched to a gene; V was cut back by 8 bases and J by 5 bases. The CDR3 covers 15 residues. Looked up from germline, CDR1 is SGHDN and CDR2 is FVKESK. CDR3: CASRQTGETYHEQYF. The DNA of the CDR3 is TGTGCCAGCCGACAAACAGGGGAGACTTACCACGAGCAGTACTTC.

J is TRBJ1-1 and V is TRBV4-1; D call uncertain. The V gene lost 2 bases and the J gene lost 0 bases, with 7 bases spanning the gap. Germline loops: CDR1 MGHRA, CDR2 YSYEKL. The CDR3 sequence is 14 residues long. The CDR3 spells CASSQRALNTEAFF. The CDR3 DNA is TGCGCCAGCAGCCAACGGGCGCTGAACACTGAAGCTTTCTTT.

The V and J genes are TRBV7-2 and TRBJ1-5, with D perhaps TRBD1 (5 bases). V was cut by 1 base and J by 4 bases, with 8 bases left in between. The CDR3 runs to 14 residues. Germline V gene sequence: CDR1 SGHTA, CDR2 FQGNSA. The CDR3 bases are TGTGCCAGCAGCTTAGAATCAGGGAATCAGCCCCAGCATTTT. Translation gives CASSLESGNQPQHF.

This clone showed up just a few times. The CDR3 loop reads CASSLGDRDNYGYTF. The CDR3 DNA is TGCGCCAGCAGCTTGGGCGACAGGGACAACTATGGCTACACCTTC. The V call is TRBV5-1, the J call TRBJ1-2, with 7 bases lining up with TRBD1. The germline V gene has CDR1 SGHRS and CDR2 YFSETQ. V lost 0 bases, J lost 2 bases, and 4 bases stayed unmatched. The CDR3 is made up of 15 amino acids. Variable domain in full (rest from reference TRBV5-1 and TRBJ1-2): KAGVTQTPRYLIKTRGQQVTLSCSPISGHRSVSWYQQTPGQGLQFLFEYFSETQRNKGNFPGRFSGRQFSNSRSEMNVSTLELGDSALYLCASSLGDRDNYGYTFGSGTRLTVV.

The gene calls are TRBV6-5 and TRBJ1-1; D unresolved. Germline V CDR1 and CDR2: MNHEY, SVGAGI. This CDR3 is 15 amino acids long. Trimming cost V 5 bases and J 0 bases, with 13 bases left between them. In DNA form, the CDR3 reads TGTGCCAGCAGTATCTCCCCGGGTGTGAACACTGAAGCTTTCTTT. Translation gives CASSISPGVNTEAFF.